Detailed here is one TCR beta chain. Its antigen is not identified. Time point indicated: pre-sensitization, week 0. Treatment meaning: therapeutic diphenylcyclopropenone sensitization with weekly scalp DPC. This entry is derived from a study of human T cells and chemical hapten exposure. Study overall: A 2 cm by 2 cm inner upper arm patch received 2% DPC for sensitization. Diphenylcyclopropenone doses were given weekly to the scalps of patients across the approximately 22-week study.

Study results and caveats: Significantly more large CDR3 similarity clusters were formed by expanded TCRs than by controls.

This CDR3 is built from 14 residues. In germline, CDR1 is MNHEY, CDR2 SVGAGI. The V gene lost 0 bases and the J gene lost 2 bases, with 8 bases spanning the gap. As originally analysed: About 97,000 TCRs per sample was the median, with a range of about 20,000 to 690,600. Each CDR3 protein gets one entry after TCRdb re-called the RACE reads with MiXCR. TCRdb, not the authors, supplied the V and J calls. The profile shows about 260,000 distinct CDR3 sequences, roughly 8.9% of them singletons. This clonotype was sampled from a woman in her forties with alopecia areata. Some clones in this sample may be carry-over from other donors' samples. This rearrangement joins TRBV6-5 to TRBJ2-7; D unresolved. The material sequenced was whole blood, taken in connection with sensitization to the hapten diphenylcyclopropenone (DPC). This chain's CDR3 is CASSYSMAAYEQYF. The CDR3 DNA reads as TGTGCCAGCAGTTACTCGATGGCAGCCTACGAGCAGTACTTC.